The 24 T cell receptor beta chains given below trace back to one sample, sequenced in a study of shared clonotypes between healthy human individuals. Produced via immunoSEQ multiplex PCR; TCRdb's table is partial and in-frame only. The profile shows approximately 530,000 clones, 90% to 97% of them singletons. Sample: naive CD4+ T cells sorted from blood. Subset here: CD45RA+ positively selected. The receptors derive from a woman in her twenties or thirties in good health.

This rearrangement joins TRBV9 to TRBJ2-5; maybe TRBD2 (6 bases). Germline CDR1 and CDR2: SGDLS and YYNGEE. The CDR3 loop spans 15 amino acids. Trimming stripped 3 bases from V and 1 base from J, with 13 bases between. This chain's CDR3 is CASSDSGMIQETQYF. CDR3 DNA sequence: TGTGCCAGCAGCGATAGCGGAATGATCCAAGAGACCCAGTACTTC.

The V gene is TRBV9, the J gene TRBJ1-4; 7 bases map to TRBD1. This CDR3 comprises 15 residues. Germline lookup yields CDR1 SGDLS and CDR2 YYNGEE. V dropped 3 bases and J dropped 3; count of bases not matched to a gene: 5. The CDR3 DNA reads TGTGCCAGCAGCGCGGGGGGACAGCCTAATGAAAAACTGTTTTTT. Translation gives CASSAGGQPNEKLFF. Complete variable domain (other parts from reference TRBV9 and TRBJ1-4): DSGVTQTPKHLITATGQRVTLRCSPRSGDLSVYWYQQSLDQGLQFLIQYYNGEERAKGNILERFSAQQFPDLHSELNLSSLELGDSALYFCASSAGGQPNEKLFFGSGTQLSVL.

This CDR3 reads CASRPGAVIAEAFF. The DNA of the CDR3 is TGTGCCAGCAGGCCGGGGGCCGTTATCGCTGAAGCTTTCTTT. The gene calls are TRBV28 and TRBJ1-1, with D perhaps TRBD1 (6 bases). The CDR3 length is 14 residues. CDR1 is MDHEN and CDR2 is SYDVKM in the germline V gene. V dropped 6 bases and J dropped 6 bases, with 17 bases sitting between them.

The CDR3 nucleotides read TGCAGCGTTGTTTTCGACTTCCCGGTTGAAAAACTGTTTTTT. Its protein product is CSVVFDFPVEKLFF. This sequence joins TRBV29-1 and TRBJ1-4; no clear D. Trimming cost V 4 bases and J 7 bases, with 16 bases left between them. The CDR3 length is 14 residues. Germline V lookup: CDR1 SQVTM, CDR2 ANQGSEA.

The gene calls are TRBV10-1 and TRBJ2-2, with D tentatively TRBD1 (5 bases). CDR3 length equals 14 residues. Germline loops: CDR1 WNHNN, CDR2 SYGVQD (reference sequence). With 5 bases removed from V and 0 bases from J, the gap between germline ends came to 7 bases. The CDR3 bases are TGCGCCAGCAGTAGACAGACGAACACCGGGGAGCTGTTTTTT. Its protein is CASSRQTNTGELFF.

This clone was seen only once. The V call is TRBV5-1, the J call TRBJ2-1, with 10 bases fitting TRBD1. The V gene end was trimmed by 4 bases and the J gene end by 2 bases; junction bases not matched to a gene: 24. CDR1 is SGHRS, CDR2 YFSETQ, per germline. The CDR3 runs to 22 residues. The CDR3 DNA sequence: TGCGCCAGCAGCGGCTACCGGGACAGGGGCACAGTAGGCCCGGTGGCCTACAATGAGCAGTTCTTC. Protein product: CASSGYRDRGTVGPVAYNEQFF.

The chain uses TRBV19 and TRBJ2-1, with D maybe TRBD1 (5 bases). V was trimmed by 1 base and J by 0 bases, leaving 13 bases between them. The CDR3 length is 17 residues. CDR1 LNHDA and CDR2 SQIVND come from the germline V gene (reference sequence). CDR3 amino acids: CASSIALGQGSYNEQFF. Written as DNA, the CDR3 is TGTGCCAGTAGTATAGCTCTCGGGCAGGGCTCCTACAATGAGCAGTTCTTC.

V is TRBV15 and J is TRBJ2-5; TRBD2 agrees at 13 bases. This CDR3 comprises 19 residues. The germline CDR1 and CDR2 sequences are LNHNV and YYDKDF (reference sequence). With 1 base clipped from V and 5 bases from J, the junction kept 13 bases outside the gene matches. In DNA, the CDR3 is TGTGCCACCAGCAGAGCCACCCCACTAGCGGGAGGGCCTTTGGAGACCCAGTACTTC. As protein: CATSRATPLAGGPLETQYF.

The chain carries TRBV7-6 and TRBJ2-3; 9 bases are a match to TRBD2. Germline lookup yields CDR1 SGHVS and CDR2 FNYEAQ. V gave up 2 bases and J gave up 4 bases; unmatched junction bases: 10. The CDR3 spans 17 residues. CDR3 protein: CASSLISVTSGADTQYF. In DNA form, the CDR3 reads TGTGCCAGCAGCTTAATCTCAGTGACTAGCGGAGCAGATACGCAGTATTTT.

This clone was seen only a few times. The chain is built from TRBV30 and TRBJ1-1; D is ambiguous. This CDR3 is built from 14 residues. V lost 0 bases to trimming and J lost 0 bases, with 8 bases between them. The germline gives CDR1 GTSNPN, CDR2 SVGIG (reference sequence). This CDR3 reads CAWSVGGMNTEAFF. DNA for the CDR3: TGTGCCTGGAGTGTGGGAGGGATGAACACTGAAGCTTTCTTT.

A remark on this clone: This sample also contains other DNA sequences that code for the same CDR3. The chain employs TRBV2 and TRBJ2-7, with D unresolved. This CDR3 has 12 amino acids. CDR1 is SNHLY and CDR2 is FYNNEI in the germline V gene. With 2 bases removed from V and 4 bases from J, the gap between germline ends came to 6 bases. The CDR3 bases are TGTGCCAGCAGTGAAACGCCTTACGAGCAGTACTTC. Translation: CASSETPYEQYF.

V gene TRBV6-5 combines with J gene TRBJ1-2; TRBD1 is a possible D gene (5 bases). This CDR3 comprises 14 residues. Germline loops: CDR1 MNHEY, CDR2 SVGAGI. V was clipped by 7 bases and J by 7 bases, with 19 bases between them. CDR3 DNA sequence: TGTGCCAGCAATAAGCAGGGCCATAATGGTGGCTACACCTTC. Its translation: CASNKQGHNGGYTF.

This clone was observed a single time. This chain joins TRBV28 and TRBJ2-1; possibly TRBD1 or TRBD2 for D (5 bases each). Germline CDR1 MDHEN, CDR2 SYDVKM. There are 12 residues in the CDR3. V was shortened by 0 bases and J by 8 bases, with 5 bases between the two germline ends. The CDR3 reads CASSLWGDEQFF. DNA of the CDR3: TGTGCCAGCAGTTTATGGGGGGATGAGCAGTTCTTC.

The V call is TRBV5-1, the J call TRBJ2-7; the match to TRBD2 covers 9 bases. The CDR3 consists of 16 residues. From germline, CDR1 is SGHRS and CDR2 YFSETQ. Trimming at V came to 2 bases and at J to 0 bases, leaving 6 bases not matched to a gene. The DNA of the CDR3 is TGCGCCAGCAGCTTTCGAGATAGCGGGAGCTCCTACGAGCAGTACTTC. Protein: CASSFRDSGSSYEQYF.

This clone was seen a single time. V and J are TRBV27 and TRBJ2-7; TRBD2 matches at 8 bases. This CDR3 comprises 15 residues. V gave up 5 bases and J gave up 2 bases; unmatched junction bases: 8. The germline V gene has CDR1 MNHEY and CDR2 SMNVEV (reference sequence). The CDR3 coding sequence is TGTGCCAGCAGTCCACGACGGGAGGGCCCCTACGAGCAGTACTTC. Its protein product is CASSPRREGPYEQYF.

The V gene is TRBV18, the J gene TRBJ2-1; D is perhaps TRBD1 (6 bases). The CDR3 runs 19 residues. The V gene's germline CDR1 is KGHSH and CDR2 LQKENI. The V gene lost 2 bases and the J gene lost 2 bases, with 22 bases spanning the gap. CDR3 sequence: CASSPLPITGTQPYNEQFF. CDR3 in DNA: TGTGCCAGCTCACCATTACCGATCACCGGGACACAACCCTACAATGAGCAGTTCTTC.

The rearrangement uses TRBV7-2 and TRBJ1-2, with a possible D match to TRBD1 (6 bases). This CDR3 is 15 amino acids long. V was trimmed by 1 base and J by 6 bases, leaving 15 bases between them. Germline V gene sequence: CDR1 SGHTA, CDR2 FQGNSA. The CDR3 region has the DNA TGTGCCAGCAGCTTAGTGGGGGGGCGACAGGATGGCTACACCTTC. Protein: CASSLVGGRQDGYTF.

The chain is built from TRBV28 and TRBJ2-3; 11 bases are shared with TRBD1. V lost 4 bases, J lost 6 bases, and 6 bases stayed unmatched. The CDR3 covers 15 residues. Germline lookup yields CDR1 MDHEN and CDR2 SYDVKM. CDR3 bases: TGTGCCAGCAGTTCCCCGGGACAGGGGGGGGATACGCAGTATTTT. Residues: CASSSPGQGGDTQYF.

The rearrangement links TRBV19 to TRBJ2-5; perhaps TRBD2 as D (6 bases). Trimming left V 5 bases short and J 1 base short, with 14 bases between. The CDR3 covers 15 residues. Germline V gene data show CDR1 as LNHDA and CDR2 as SQIVND (reference sequence). The chain's CDR3 is CASSFGRGFQETQYF. DNA for the CDR3: TGTGCCAGTAGTTTTGGGCGGGGATTCCAAGAGACCCAGTACTTC.

This clone was observed a single time. The chain has TRBV7-2 and TRBJ1-1; D gene unclear. The CDR3 loop spans 13 amino acids. Between the trimmed V and J ends, which lost 5 bases and 2 bases, there was a span of 9 bases. In germline, CDR1 is SGHTA, CDR2 FQGNSA. In DNA form, the CDR3 reads TGTGCCAGCAGCCGGACGGTAAACACTGAAGCTTTCTTT. This encodes CASSRTVNTEAFF.

The chain carries TRBV7-8 and TRBJ2-4; 8 nucleotides line up with TRBD2. The V and J ends lost 1 base and 7 bases, in that order; junction bases with no gene match: 9. This CDR3 is 16 amino acids long. Germline loops: CDR1 SGHVS, CDR2 FQNEAQ. In DNA form, the CDR3 reads TGTGCCAGCAGCTTAGGCGGGAGGTTAATAAATAACATTCAGTACTTC. This translates into CASSLGGRLINNIQYF.

The chain carries TRBV5-4 and TRBJ1-1, with 10 bases lining up with TRBD1. The CDR3 length is 15 residues. Looked up from germline, CDR1 is SGHNT and CDR2 is YYREEE (reference sequence). V lost 4 bases, J lost 7 bases, and 10 bases stayed unmatched. CDR3 region: CASSPRDRGSGEAFF. As DNA, the CDR3 is TGTGCCAGCAGCCCCCGGGACAGGGGCAGTGGTGAAGCTTTCTTT.

V is TRBV29-1 and J is TRBJ2-7, with D possibly being TRBD1 or TRBD2 (5 bases each). Trimming left V 4 bases short and J 3 bases short, with 13 bases between. Per germline, CDR1 SQVTM and CDR2 ANQGSEA. The CDR3 has 13 residues. CDR3 residues: CSVGRDAGYEQYF. The CDR3 bases are TGCAGCGTTGGTCGGGACGCCGGCTACGAGCAGTACTTC.

This chain uses TRBV5-1 with TRBJ2-1, with D unclear. The germline V and J ends were trimmed by 4 bases and 7 bases, with 9 bases remaining between them. Germline V gene data show CDR1 as SGHRS and CDR2 as YFSETQ. This CDR3 has 12 residues. The CDR3 loop is CASSLSGNEQFF. For the CDR3, the DNA is TGCGCCAGCAGCCTGTCGGGTAATGAGCAGTTCTTC.